Each of the 23 T cell receptor beta chains below was sequenced from the same sample in a study of T cell responses to AZD1222 COVID-19 vaccine. Sequencing used immunoSEQ multiplex PCR; TCRdb keeps in-frame clones, though not all of them. The data show about 120,000 clones, roughly 90% seen once. The material sequenced was peripheral blood, taken 28 days after the second AZD1222 dose. The receptors come from an adult who received the AZD1222 COVID-19 vaccine.

V gene TRBV4-1 combines with J gene TRBJ1-2, with no clear D. The V gene's germline CDR1 is MGHRA and CDR2 YSYEKL. The CDR3 runs to 13 residues. V was pared by 0 bases and J by 4 bases, with 6 bases between. This chain's CDR3 is CASSQDRIYGYTF. The DNA of the CDR3 is TGCGCCAGCAGCCAAGACAGGATCTATGGCTACACCTTC.

The gene calls are TRBV30 and TRBJ1-6; 8 bases are a match to TRBD1. V was clipped by 5 bases and J by 10 bases; unmatched bases: 10. Germline lookup yields CDR1 GTSNPN and CDR2 SVGIG (reference sequence). The CDR3 contains 14 residues. The CDR3, as DNA: TGTGCCTGGGAACAGGGGGGCGTCGAATCACCCCTCCACTTT. Its protein product is CAWEQGGVESPLHF.

This sequence joins TRBV19 and TRBJ2-6; 8 bases agree with TRBD1. The V segment lost 7 bases and the J segment 1 base; nucleotides outside the gene matches: 6. This CDR3 is built from 16 residues. Germline CDR1 reads LNHDA; CDR2 reads SQIVND (reference sequence). In nucleotides, the CDR3 is TGTGCCAGTAAAGACAGGGGCGGTTCTGGGGCCAACGTCCTGACTTTC. Translated: CASKDRGGSGANVLTF.

V gene TRBV20-1 combines with J gene TRBJ2-7; 8 bases match TRBD1. The J segment lost 2 bases and the V segment lost 3 bases, leaving 6 bases of the junction unmatched. CDR3 length equals 14 residues. Germline V CDR1 and CDR2: DFQATT, SNEGSKA (reference sequence). Here the CDR3 DNA reads TGCAGTGCTAGTGCAGGGGGCGATACCTACGAGCAGTACTTC. Translation: CSASAGGDTYEQYF.

V gene TRBV7-2 combines with J gene TRBJ2-1; 10 bases match TRBD2. J lost 3 bases, V lost 5 bases, and 13 bases had no gene match. Germline loops: CDR1 SGHTA, CDR2 FQGNSA. The CDR3 has 18 amino acids. The CDR3 DNA is TGTGCCAGCAGCCGTTCCAGGGCTAGCGGGAGTCACTACAATGAGCAGTTCTTC. This translates into CASSRSRASGSHYNEQFF.

CDR3 sequence: CSVAGLADYNEQFF. The CDR3 region has the DNA TGCAGCGTTGCAGGACTAGCGGACTACAATGAGCAGTTCTTC. The V gene is TRBV29-1, the J gene TRBJ2-1; 10 bases map to TRBD2. CDR3 length: 14 residues. Germline V CDR1 and CDR2: SQVTM, ANQGSEA. V shed 4 bases, J shed 3 bases, and the junction held 3 bases outside the gene matches.

The chain uses TRBV19 and TRBJ1-2, with D hard to call. V lost 4 bases to trimming and J lost 7 bases, with 10 bases between them. Per the germline V gene, CDR1 is LNHDA and CDR2 is SQIVND (reference sequence). This CDR3 spans 12 amino acids. CDR3 region: CASSNREIGYTF. The DNA for the CDR3 is TGTGCCAGTAGTAATAGGGAAATTGGCTACACCTTC.

The chain is built from TRBV14 and TRBJ2-1, with 8 bases lining up with TRBD1. Trimming at V came to 4 bases and at J to 3 bases, leaving 11 bases not matched to a gene. The V gene's germline CDR1 is SGHDN and CDR2 FVKESK. CDR3 length equals 17 residues. CDR3 loop: CASSPPVPGQGYNEQFF. The CDR3 DNA is TGTGCCAGCAGCCCTCCCGTCCCCGGACAGGGCTACAATGAGCAGTTCTTC.

The gene calls are TRBV24-1 and TRBJ2-7, with a possible D match to TRBD2 (6 bases). Per the germline V gene, CDR1 is KGHDR and CDR2 is SFDVKD. Trimming removed 3 bases at V and 0 bases at J, with 8 bases between. The CDR3 is made up of 14 amino acids. For the CDR3, the DNA is TGTGCCACCAGTGATGCGGGGAGCTCCTACGAGCAGTACTTC. Translating it yields CATSDAGSSYEQYF.

The chain recombines TRBV4-1 with TRBJ2-7, with D perhaps matching TRBD1 (5 bases). Trimming removed 4 bases from V and 0 bases from J, with 19 bases in between. Germline CDR1 MGHRA, CDR2 YSYEKL. The CDR3 loop spans 17 amino acids. In DNA form, the CDR3 reads TGCGCCAGCAGCCGCCTCTCCCTCACAGGTACCTCCTACGAGCAGTACTTC. The encoded protein is CASSRLSLTGTSYEQYF.

This sequence joins TRBV5-6 and TRBJ1-3; 7 bases align to TRBD1. Unmatched junction bases numbered 2, after V lost 0 bases and J lost 2 bases. The CDR3 has 15 residues. Germline V gene sequence: CDR1 SGHDT, CDR2 YYEEEE. CDR3 DNA sequence: TGTGCCAGCAGCTTGGAGGGACAGACTGGAAACACCATATATTTT. Residues: CASSLEGQTGNTIYF.

The rearrangement uses TRBV6-5 and TRBJ1-1, with D hard to call. CDR1 and CDR2 from the germline V gene are MNHEY and SVGAGI. The CDR3 covers 14 residues. Between the trimmed V and J ends, which lost 6 bases and 0 bases, there was a span of 11 bases. CDR3 amino acids: CASSSSLMNTEAFF. The CDR3, as DNA: TGTGCCAGCAGCTCCAGCCTCATGAACACTGAAGCTTTCTTT.

This clone is medium-sized (0.01 to 0.1%). The chain joins TRBV6-5 to TRBJ1-6; no reliable D call. Per the germline V gene, CDR1 is MNHEY and CDR2 is SVGAGI. The CDR3 totals 14 residues. The V end was cut by 7 bases, the J end by 7 bases, with 14 bases between. CDR3 sequence reads: CASTGRTDNSPLHF. The CDR3 bases are TGTGCCAGCACGGGCCGGACCGACAATTCACCCCTCCACTTT.

This chain connects TRBV10-3 to TRBJ2-1; weak D call: TRBD1 (6 bases). The V end lost 6 bases, the J end lost 12 bases, and 27 bases lay between the germline ends. This CDR3 comprises 16 residues. The germline V gene encodes CDR1 ENHRY and CDR2 SYGVKD. CDR3 region: CAISDPGWGLGFSQFF. The CDR3 DNA follows: TGTGCCATCAGCGACCCTGGGTGGGGGCTGGGGTTCTCGCAGTTCTTC.

V gene TRBV14 combines with J gene TRBJ2-5; D is perhaps TRBD1 (5 bases). Trimming shortened V by 0 bases and J by 2 bases, and 16 bases separated the two germline ends. Germline V CDR1 and CDR2: SGHDN, FVKESK. The CDR3 is 17 amino acids. Written as DNA, the CDR3 is TGTGCCAGCAGCCAAGATCGGTGGCAGGGATCTCAAGAGACCCAGTACTTC. Amino acid sequence: CASSQDRWQGSQETQYF.

The V and J genes are TRBV7-8 and TRBJ2-1; 9 bases fit TRBD2. Trimming took 5 bases from V and 5 from J; bases not matched to a gene: 22. This CDR3 has 20 residues. Germline V lookup: CDR1 SGHVS, CDR2 FQNEAQ. CDR3 sequence (DNA): TGTGCCAGCAGCCCGCGGCGGGGGACGACCGGGACTAGCCCTCACAATGAGCAGTTCTTC. Its translation: CASSPRRGTTGTSPHNEQFF.

This chain uses TRBV29-1 with TRBJ1-2, with 9 bases that match TRBD1. The CDR3 totals 16 residues. Germline trimming cut 3 bases from V and 2 bases from J; bases unmatched to any gene: 10. Germline V CDR1 and CDR2: SQVTM, ANQGSEA. The CDR3 nucleotides read TGCAGCGTTGAGGACTGGACAGGGGCCCGAAACTATGGCTACACCTTC. It specifies CSVEDWTGARNYGYTF.

The gene calls are TRBV7-2 and TRBJ2-7; 9 bases match TRBD2. The CDR3 extends over 16 amino acids. V shed 3 bases, J shed 6 bases, and the junction held 12 bases outside the gene matches. Germline loops: CDR1 SGHTA, CDR2 FQGNSA. CDR3 DNA: TGTGCCAGCAGCTTCAAAACTATAGCGGGAGCTCGCGAGCAGTACTTC. Amino acids: CASSFKTIAGAREQYF.

The chain has TRBV7-8 and TRBJ1-1; 7 bases agree with TRBD1. J gave up 0 bases and V 5 bases, and 12 bases lay outside the gene matches. This CDR3 comprises 17 residues. The germline V gene has CDR1 SGHVS and CDR2 FQNEAQ. CDR3 protein: CASSPHPRDSLNTEAFF. The CDR3 DNA sequence: TGTGCCAGCAGCCCTCACCCCCGGGACAGCCTGAACACTGAAGCTTTCTTT.

The chain joins TRBV6-5 to TRBJ1-1, with TRBD1 as a possible D gene (5 bases). This CDR3 has 14 amino acids. Germline lookup yields CDR1 MNHEY and CDR2 SVGAGI. Trimming pared 4 bases from V and 0 bases from J, leaving 9 bases between. The CDR3 reads CASSSQVMNTEAFF. As DNA, the CDR3 is TGTGCCAGCAGTTCACAGGTCATGAACACTGAAGCTTTCTTT.

V is TRBV19 and J is TRBJ1-2; the match to TRBD1 covers 7 bases. V trimming: 3 bases; J trimming: 0 bases; junction bases outside the gene matches: 7. The germline CDR1 and CDR2 sequences are LNHDA and SQIVND (reference sequence). The CDR3 loop spans 16 amino acids. CDR3 region: CASSIAGGSANYGYTF. CDR3 bases: TGTGCCAGTAGTATTGCAGGGGGGTCAGCTAACTATGGCTACACCTTC. Looking up the rest from reference TRBV19 and TRBJ1-2 gives the full variable domain: DGGITQSPKYLFRKEGQNVTLSCEQNLNHDAMYWYRQDPGQGLRLIYYSQIVNDFQKGDIAEGYSVSREKKESFPLTVTSAQKNPTAFYLCASSIAGGSANYGYTFGSGTRLTVV.

The V gene is TRBV2, the J gene TRBJ2-1; TRBD2 aligns across 11 bases. CDR1 is SNHLY and CDR2 is FYNNEI in the germline V gene. CDR3 length: 14 amino acids. The V gene end was trimmed by 5 bases and the J gene end by 8 bases; junction bases not matched to a gene: 5. The CDR3 sequence: CASSPMTSGDEQFF. As DNA, the CDR3 is TGTGCCAGCAGTCCTATGACTAGCGGGGATGAGCAGTTCTTC.

This chain connects TRBV7-2 to TRBJ2-3; 7 nucleotides line up with TRBD2. The CDR3 is made up of 15 amino acids. The germline gives CDR1 SGHTA, CDR2 FQGNSA. Losses at the gene ends were 0 bases for V and 0 bases for J; bases not matched to a gene: 0. Here the CDR3 DNA reads TGTGCCAGCAGCTTAGCCGGGGGGAGCACAGATACGCAGTATTTT. It translates to CASSLAGGSTDTQYF.